This TCR beta chain was found in a study of T cells in Graves' hyperthyroidism and ophthalmopathy. From RNA transcripts, TCR beta CDR3 regions were amplified. TCR CDR3 regions were first amplified by RT-PCR with HTBI primers. TCRdb analysed the multiplex PCR reads with MiXCR anew, one entry per CDR3 protein. The data hold about 420,000 distinct CDR3 sequences, with around 16% observed a single time. The junction had 8 bases not matched to a gene; V was cut back by 1 base and J by 7 bases. The CDR3 runs to 17 residues. Germline V CDR1 and CDR2: MGHRA, YSYEKL. The rearrangement links TRBV4-1 to TRBJ2-2, with TRBD2 matching over 11 bases. The sequenced sample was blood. The TCR originated in a woman aged 18-35 years with Graves' hyperthyroidism. The DNA for the CDR3 is TGCGCCAGCAGCCAAGGGGCTAGCGGGAGGAAGGGCGGGGAGCTGTTTTTT. Translation gives CASSQGASGRKGGELFF.